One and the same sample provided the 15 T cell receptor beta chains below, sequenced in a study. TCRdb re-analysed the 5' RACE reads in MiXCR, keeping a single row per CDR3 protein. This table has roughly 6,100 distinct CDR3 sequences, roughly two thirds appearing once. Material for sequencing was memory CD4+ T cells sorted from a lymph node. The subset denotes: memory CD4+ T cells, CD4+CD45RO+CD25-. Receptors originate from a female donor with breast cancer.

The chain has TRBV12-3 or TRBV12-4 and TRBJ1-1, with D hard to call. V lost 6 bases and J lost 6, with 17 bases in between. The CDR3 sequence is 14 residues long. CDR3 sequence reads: CASSPWVDRAEAFF. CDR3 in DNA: TGTGCCAGCAGCCCTTGGGTGGACCGCGCTGAAGCTTTCTTT.

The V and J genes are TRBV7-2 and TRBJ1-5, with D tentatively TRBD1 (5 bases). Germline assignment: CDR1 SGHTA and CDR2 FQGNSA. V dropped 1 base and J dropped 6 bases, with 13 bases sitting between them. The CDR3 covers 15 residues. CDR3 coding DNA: TGTGCCAGCAGCTTAGATTGGGCAGGGAGTCAGCCCCAGCATTTT. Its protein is CASSLDWAGSQPQHF.

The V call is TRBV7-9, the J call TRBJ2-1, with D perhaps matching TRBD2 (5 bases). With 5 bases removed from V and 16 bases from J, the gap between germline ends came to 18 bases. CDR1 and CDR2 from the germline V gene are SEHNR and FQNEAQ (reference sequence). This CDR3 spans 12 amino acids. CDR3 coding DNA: TGTGCCAGCAGCCACACGACCGAGAGCGGTTTCTTC. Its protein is CASSHTTESGFF.

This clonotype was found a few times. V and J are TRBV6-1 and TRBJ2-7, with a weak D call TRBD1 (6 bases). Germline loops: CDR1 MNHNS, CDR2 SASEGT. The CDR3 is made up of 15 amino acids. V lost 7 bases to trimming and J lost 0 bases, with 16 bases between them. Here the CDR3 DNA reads TGTGCCAGCAACTTCGCGGACAGTAGCTCCTACGAGCAGTACTTC. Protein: CASNFADSSSYEQYF.

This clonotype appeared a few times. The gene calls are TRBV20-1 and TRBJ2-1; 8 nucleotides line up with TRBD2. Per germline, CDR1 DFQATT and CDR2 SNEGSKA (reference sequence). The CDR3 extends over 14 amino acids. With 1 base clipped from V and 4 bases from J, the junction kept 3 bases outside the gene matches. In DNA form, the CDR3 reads TGCAGTGCTAGAGCGGGGGGGGTTTACAATGAGCAGTTCTTC. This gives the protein CSARAGGVYNEQFF.

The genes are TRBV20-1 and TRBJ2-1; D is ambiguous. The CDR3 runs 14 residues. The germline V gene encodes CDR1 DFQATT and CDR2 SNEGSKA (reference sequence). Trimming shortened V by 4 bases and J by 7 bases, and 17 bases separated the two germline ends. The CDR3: CSAKSRPNHNEQFF. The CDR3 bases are TGCAGTGCTAAGTCCCGCCCAAACCATAATGAGCAGTTCTTC.

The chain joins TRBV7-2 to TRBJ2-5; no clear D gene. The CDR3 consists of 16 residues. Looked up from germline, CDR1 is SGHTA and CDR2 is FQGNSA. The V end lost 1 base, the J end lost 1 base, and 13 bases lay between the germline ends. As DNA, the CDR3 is TGTGCCAGCAGCTTAGGAGTCGTTGGATCCCAAGAGACCCAGTACTTC. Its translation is CASSLGVVGSQETQYF.

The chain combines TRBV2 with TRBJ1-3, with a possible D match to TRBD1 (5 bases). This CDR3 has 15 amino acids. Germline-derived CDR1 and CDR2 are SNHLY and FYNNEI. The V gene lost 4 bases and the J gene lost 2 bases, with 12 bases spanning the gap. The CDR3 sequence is CASSAYRDPGNTIYF. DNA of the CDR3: TGTGCCAGCAGTGCGTACCGGGACCCTGGAAACACCATATATTTT.

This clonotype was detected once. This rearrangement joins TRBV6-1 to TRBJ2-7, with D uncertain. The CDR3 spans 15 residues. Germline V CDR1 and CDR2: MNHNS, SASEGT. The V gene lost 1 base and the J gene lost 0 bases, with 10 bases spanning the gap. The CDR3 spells CASSEVTLSSYEQYF. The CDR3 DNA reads TGTGCCAGCAGTGAAGTCACCCTAAGCTCCTACGAGCAGTACTTC.

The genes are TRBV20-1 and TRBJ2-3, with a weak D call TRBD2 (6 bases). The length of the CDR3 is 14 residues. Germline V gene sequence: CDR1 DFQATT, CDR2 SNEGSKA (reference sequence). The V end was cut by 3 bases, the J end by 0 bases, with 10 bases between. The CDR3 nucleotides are TGCAGTGCTAGGGTGCGGGAAAGCACAGATACGCAGTATTTT. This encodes CSARVRESTDTQYF.

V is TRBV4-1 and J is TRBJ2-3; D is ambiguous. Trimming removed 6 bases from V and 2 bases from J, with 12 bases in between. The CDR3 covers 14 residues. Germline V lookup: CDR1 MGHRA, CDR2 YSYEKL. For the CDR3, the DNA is TGCGCCAGCAGTATTAGACTGGCCACAGATACGCAGTATTTT. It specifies CASSIRLATDTQYF.

The CDR3 coding sequence is TGCGCCAGCAGCCAAGACTCAGGTTCGCTGGGAGAGACCCAGTACTTC. Translating it yields CASSQDSGSLGETQYF. This chain joins TRBV4-1 and TRBJ2-5; no firm D call. Germline V lookup: CDR1 MGHRA, CDR2 YSYEKL. V gave up 0 bases and J gave up 4 bases, with 15 bases separating them. There are 16 residues in the CDR3.

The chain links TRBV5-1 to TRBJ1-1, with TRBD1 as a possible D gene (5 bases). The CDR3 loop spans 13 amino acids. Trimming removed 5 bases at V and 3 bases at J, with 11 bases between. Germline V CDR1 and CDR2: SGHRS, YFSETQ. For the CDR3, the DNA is TGCGCCAGCAGAACAGGAGTTTACACTGAAGCTTTCTTT. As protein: CASRTGVYTEAFF.

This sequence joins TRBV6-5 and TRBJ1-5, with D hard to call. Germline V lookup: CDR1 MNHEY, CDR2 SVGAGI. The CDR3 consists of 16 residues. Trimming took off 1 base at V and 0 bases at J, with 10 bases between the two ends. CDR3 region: CASSYYGFGSNQPQHF. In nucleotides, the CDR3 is TGTGCCAGCAGTTACTACGGGTTTGGTAGCAATCAGCCCCAGCATTTT.

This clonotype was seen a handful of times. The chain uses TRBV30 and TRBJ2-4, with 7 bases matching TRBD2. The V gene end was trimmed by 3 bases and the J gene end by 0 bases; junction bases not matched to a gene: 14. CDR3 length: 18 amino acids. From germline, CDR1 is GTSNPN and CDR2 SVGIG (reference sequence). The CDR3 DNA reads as TGTGCCTGGAGCCCACGGGCGGGAGATCGGTTAGCCAAAAACATTCAGTACTTC. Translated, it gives CAWSPRAGDRLAKNIQYF.